The 29 T cell receptor beta chains given below trace back to one sample, sequenced in a study of response to subunit inactivated influenza vaccine. From the RT-PCR reads, TCRdb called clonotypes with MiXCR, one entry per CDR3 protein. Among roughly 570,000 distinct CDR3 sequences listed, 14% were seen once. This sample comprised PBMCs from blood, obtained 11 to 12 days after vaccination. Every receptor here comes from a man in his fifties who received an inactivated influenza vaccine.

This clonotype was picked up a small number of times. The gene calls are TRBV24-1 and TRBJ2-1; D gene uncertain. Between the trimmed V and J ends, which lost 6 bases and 7 bases, there was a span of 21 bases. CDR3 length equals 16 residues. The germline CDR1 and CDR2 sequences are KGHDR and SFDVKD. The CDR3 spells CATSQTLGYGHNEQFF. The CDR3 DNA is TGTGCCACCAGTCAAACCCTAGGATACGGGCATAATGAGCAGTTCTTC.

The V gene is TRBV12-3 or TRBV12-4, the J gene TRBJ1-5; D is undetermined. V lost 6 bases and J 6 bases, leaving 12 bases between the germline ends. CDR3 length equals 13 residues. The CDR3 reads CASRPLGSQPQHF. CDR3 nucleotide sequence: TGTGCCAGCAGACCTCTGGGATCTCAGCCCCAGCATTTT.

This clonotype turned up a few times. The chain has TRBV3-1 and TRBJ2-3; 14 positions match TRBD2. This CDR3 is built from 20 residues. V shed 4 bases and J 3 bases; nucleotides not matched to a gene: 15. Looked up from germline, CDR1 is LGHDT and CDR2 is YNNKEL (reference sequence). Written as DNA, the CDR3 is TGTGCCAGCAGCCTTATCGGACTAGCGGGAGGTTATCGGGGAACAGATACGCAGTATTTT. Translation: CASSLIGLAGGYRGTDTQYF.

J is TRBJ2-1 and V is TRBV6-2 or TRBV6-3, with D possibly being TRBD2 (5 bases). Trimming pared 7 bases from V and 8 bases from J, leaving 15 bases between. CDR3 length: 13 residues. Germline assignment: CDR1 MNHEY and CDR2 SVGEGT. CDR3 DNA sequence: TGTGCCAGCAACCGGGGTCTAGCTGATGAGCAGTTCTTC. This sequence encodes CASNRGLADEQFF.

J is TRBJ2-1 and V is TRBV12-3 or TRBV12-4, with D possibly TRBD2 on 6 matching bases. The CDR3 is 16 amino acids. Trimming removed 7 bases from V and 0 bases from J, with 16 bases in between. CDR3 protein: CASNYIAGSSYNEQFF. CDR3 sequence (DNA): TGTGCCAGCAATTACATTGCGGGAAGCTCCTACAATGAGCAGTTCTTC.

This clonotype was recorded a few times. The chain employs TRBV7-6 and TRBJ2-5, with TRBD2 matching over 11 bases. V shed 5 bases and J 5 bases; nucleotides not matched to a gene: 7. From germline, CDR1 is SGHVS and CDR2 FNYEAQ. This CDR3 spans 15 amino acids. The CDR3 loop reads CASSALAGVRETQYF. The CDR3, as DNA: TGTGCCAGCAGCGCACTAGCGGGAGTACGGGAGACCCAGTACTTC.

This clonotype appeared a few times. V and J are TRBV7-3 and TRBJ2-1, with 11 bases identical to TRBD2. Germline V CDR1 and CDR2: SGHTA, FQGTGA. The CDR3 contains 15 residues. V lost 5 bases to trimming and J lost 5 bases; unmatched junction nucleotides: 5. This CDR3 is CASSPGGLADNEQFF. The CDR3 DNA sequence: TGTGCCAGCAGCCCGGGGGGACTAGCGGACAATGAGCAGTTCTTC.

This chain joins TRBV6-2 or TRBV6-3 and TRBJ2-3; either TRBD1 or TRBD2 may fit D (5 bases each). V lost 2 bases and J lost 6, with 18 bases in between. There are 16 residues in the CDR3. Germline CDR1 and CDR2: MNHEY and SVGEGT. The CDR3 sequence: CASSYRAGSPLDTQYF. CDR3 in DNA: TGTGCCAGCAGTTACAGGGCAGGGAGCCCGTTGGATACGCAGTATTTT.

The chain recombines TRBV5-1 with TRBJ2-6, with 7 bases that match TRBD2. Germline V CDR1 and CDR2: SGHRS, YFSETQ. The length of the CDR3 is 15 residues. After removal of 0 bases from V and 9 bases from J, the junction contained 6 bases not matched to a gene. CDR3 amino acids: CASSLAYGRSNVLTF. DNA for the CDR3: TGCGCCAGCAGCTTGGCCTACGGGAGGAGCAACGTCCTGACTTTC.

This clonotype was counted only a few times. The rearrangement uses TRBV18 and TRBJ2-7; the D gene is possibly TRBD1 (5 bases). CDR1 is KGHSH and CDR2 is LQKENI in the germline V gene. The CDR3 is 15 residues long. V lost 6 bases and J lost 6, with 21 bases in between. The CDR3 DNA follows: TGTGCCAGCTCCCCTGATGGGGCCTTAACGGGCGAGCAGTACTTC. Amino acid sequence: CASSPDGALTGEQYF.

CDR3 sequence: CASSPGGSDEQFF. CDR3 DNA: TGCGCCAGCAGCCCAGGGGGCTCCGATGAGCAGTTCTTC. This chain connects TRBV5-1 to TRBJ2-1; TRBD1 matches at 8 bases. V trimming: 4 bases; J trimming: 8 bases; junction bases outside the gene matches: 5. CDR1 is SGHRS, CDR2 YFSETQ, per germline. The CDR3 runs 13 residues. The full variable domain, its missing parts supplied by reference TRBV5-1 and TRBJ2-1, is KAGVTQTPRYLIKTRGQQVTLSCSPISGHRSVSWYQQTPGQGLQFLFEYFSETQRNKGNFPGRFSGRQFSNSRSEMNVSTLELGDSALYLCASSPGGSDEQFFGPGTRLTVL.

This clonotype was seen more than once but under ten times. The chain links TRBV10-3 to TRBJ2-2; TRBD1 is a possible D gene (6 bases). The CDR3 loop spans 15 amino acids. V lost 10 bases and J lost 6, with 21 bases in between. Germline CDR1 and CDR2: ENHRY and SYGVKD. As DNA, the CDR3 is TGTGCCAGCTTGAACCACAGGGCTGGGGCCGGGGAGCTGTTTTTT. Protein: CASLNHRAGAGELFF.

In its sample, this clonotype was seen a few times. The chain joins TRBV5-1 to TRBJ2-1; 7 bases are shared with TRBD2. V trimming: 0 bases; J trimming: 5 bases; junction bases outside the gene matches: 5. Germline V gives CDR1 SGHRS, CDR2 YFSETQ. The CDR3 contains 15 residues. CDR3 in DNA: TGCGCCAGCAGCTTGGGGGAGGGGACCCACAATGAGCAGTTCTTC. Translating gives CASSLGEGTHNEQFF.

The chain couples TRBV9 to TRBJ2-5, with 10 bases that match TRBD2. The germline V gene encodes CDR1 SGDLS and CDR2 YYNGEE. The CDR3 extends over 16 amino acids. Trimming at V came to 0 bases and at J to 5 bases, leaving 7 bases not matched to a gene. CDR3: CASSVVSGGGRETQYF. In DNA form, the CDR3 reads TGTGCCAGCAGCGTAGTAAGCGGGGGGGGTCGGGAGACCCAGTACTTC.

The chain joins TRBV5-1 to TRBJ1-2; 7 bases match TRBD1. The length of the CDR3 is 15 residues. Trimming cost V 1 base and J 3 bases; bases outside gene matches: 6. In germline, CDR1 is SGHRS, CDR2 YFSETQ. The CDR3 DNA reads as TGCGCCAGCAGCTTGATCAGGGGGACCGACTATGGCTACACCTTC. Its protein is CASSLIRGTDYGYTF.

This clonotype was counted many times. V is TRBV12-3 or TRBV12-4 and J is TRBJ1-2; D is undetermined. Trimming removed 4 bases from V and 4 bases from J, with 16 bases in between. The CDR3 is 15 residues long. The CDR3 reads CASSSQRGSLYGYTF. CDR3 nucleotides: TGTGCCAGCAGTTCCCAGAGAGGGTCCCTCTATGGCTACACCTTC.

This clonotype has a handful of counts. The chain links TRBV7-2 to TRBJ1-2; D remains ambiguous. Trimming took 0 bases from V and 7 from J, leaving 9 bases between them. Germline loops: CDR1 SGHTA, CDR2 FQGNSA. The CDR3 loop spans 13 amino acids. This chain's CDR3 is CASSLAEGGGYTF. Here the CDR3 DNA reads TGTGCCAGCAGCTTAGCGGAGGGAGGTGGCTACACCTTC.

This clonotype was seen at least ten times. This sequence joins TRBV4-1 and TRBJ1-1; 8 bases map to TRBD1. After removal of 4 bases from V and 1 base from J, the junction contained 17 bases not matched to a gene. This CDR3 spans 19 amino acids. The germline gives CDR1 MGHRA, CDR2 YSYEKL. DNA for the CDR3: TGCGCCAGCAGCCTCGTTCACGGGACAGGAGGGGAAAAGAACACTGAAGCTTTCTTT. Its translation: CASSLVHGTGGEKNTEAFF.

This clonotype occurred a few times. The chain carries TRBV5-1 and TRBJ1-2, with 10 bases identical to TRBD1. CDR3 length: 15 amino acids. Germline values: CDR1 SGHRS, CDR2 YFSETQ. J gave up 5 bases and V 0 bases, and 4 bases lay outside the gene matches. The CDR3 loop reads CASSLEGQGGYGYTF. For the CDR3, the DNA is TGCGCCAGCAGCTTGGAAGGACAGGGGGGATATGGCTACACCTTC.

This clonotype came up many times. The chain employs TRBV11-2 and TRBJ2-7; perhaps TRBD2 as D (5 bases). Germline CDR1 and CDR2: SGHAT and FQNNGV. There are 14 residues in the CDR3. Trimming removed 3 bases at V and 1 base at J, with 10 bases between. CDR3 in amino acids: CASSFPGWSYEQYF. In DNA form, the CDR3 reads TGTGCCAGCAGCTTCCCGGGGTGGTCCTACGAGCAGTACTTC.

This chain links TRBV7-6 with TRBJ2-3; possible D gene TRBD2, 6 bases. V was pared by 0 bases and J by 3 bases, with 13 bases between. The CDR3 has 16 residues. Germline-derived CDR1 and CDR2 are SGHVS and FNYEAQ. The CDR3 loop reads CASSLAGRLVTDTQYF. As DNA, the CDR3 is TGTGCCAGCAGCTTAGCGGGGCGACTAGTTACAGATACGCAGTATTTT.

The rearrangement joins TRBV24-1 to TRBJ2-5; 9 bases are shared with TRBD1. Germline V lookup: CDR1 KGHDR, CDR2 SFDVKD. J lost 0 bases, V lost 4 bases, and 5 bases had no gene match. There are 16 residues in the CDR3. As DNA, the CDR3 is TGTGCCACCAGTGAATCCGGGACAGGGTACCAAGAGACCCAGTACTTC. Protein product: CATSESGTGYQETQYF.

This clonotype was found a few times. The V gene is TRBV4-2, the J gene TRBJ2-5; the D gene is possibly TRBD2 (6 bases). Germline CDR1 and CDR2: LGHNA and YNFKEQ. The CDR3 loop spans 18 amino acids. Trimming removed 4 bases at V and 0 bases at J, with 21 bases between. CDR3 DNA: TGTGCCAGCAGCCTGGGTGGCACTGCGGGGCAAAACCAAGAGACCCAGTACTTC. Residues: CASSLGGTAGQNQETQYF.

There are many counts of this clonotype. V gene TRBV6-1 combines with J gene TRBJ1-1; D may be TRBD1 (5 bases). Trimming stripped 6 bases from V and 4 bases from J, with 24 bases between. The CDR3 is made up of 17 amino acids. From germline, CDR1 is MNHNS and CDR2 SASEGT. CDR3 sequence: CASSLGGGRWLSTEAFF. CDR3 nucleotide sequence: TGTGCCAGCAGCCTCGGGGGAGGGAGGTGGTTGAGCACTGAAGCTTTCTTT.

This clonotype was detected a few times. The genes are TRBV20-1 and TRBJ2-2; 7 bases are shared with TRBD2. Germline CDR1 DFQATT, CDR2 SNEGSKA (reference sequence). This CDR3 has 12 amino acids. The J segment lost 6 bases and the V segment lost 3 bases, leaving 1 base of the junction unmatched. As DNA, the CDR3 is TGCAGTGCTAGTGGGGGGGCCGGGGAGCTGTTTTTT. Encoded protein: CSASGGAGELFF.

The count of this clonotype is one. The V and J genes are TRBV28 and TRBJ1-5; no definite D call. Trimming left V 3 bases short and J 6 bases short, with 9 bases between. The CDR3 is 13 amino acids. CDR1 is MDHEN and CDR2 is SYDVKM in the germline V gene. CDR3 amino acids: CASSFKVTQPQHF. The CDR3 coding sequence is TGTGCCAGCAGTTTCAAGGTCACTCAGCCCCAGCATTTT.

V gene TRBV29-1 combines with J gene TRBJ1-3, with D unresolved. Trimming took off 2 bases at V and 0 bases at J, with 8 bases between the two ends. Germline lookup yields CDR1 SQVTM and CDR2 ANQGSEA. This CDR3 spans 14 amino acids. The CDR3 nucleotides read TGCAGCGTTGAATACCTGCTCTCTGGAAACACCATATATTTT. Translated: CSVEYLLSGNTIYF.

This clonotype turned up a few times. The V and J genes are TRBV5-1 and TRBJ2-6, with 7 bases lining up with TRBD1. CDR3 length: 16 amino acids. V was clipped by 4 bases and J by 1 base; unmatched bases: 5. Per the germline V gene, CDR1 is SGHRS and CDR2 is YFSETQ. The CDR3 DNA reads TGCGCCAGCAGCCCGTACAGGGGATCTGGGGCCAACGTCCTGACTTTC. Encoded protein: CASSPYRGSGANVLTF. Together with reference TRBV5-1 and TRBJ2-6, the CDR3 gives the full variable domain: KAGVTQTPRYLIKTRGQQVTLSCSPISGHRSVSWYQQTPGQGLQFLFEYFSETQRNKGNFPGRFSGRQFSNSRSEMNVSTLELGDSALYLCASSPYRGSGANVLTFGAGSRLTVL.

This clonotype showed up just a few times. V is TRBV7-2 and J is TRBJ2-1; TRBD2 agrees at 8 bases. CDR1 and CDR2 (germline): SGHTA, FQGNSA. V gave up 1 base and J gave up 5 bases; unmatched junction bases: 4. The CDR3 consists of 15 residues. The CDR3 loop reads CASSLVAGINNEQFF. The CDR3 region has the DNA TGTGCCAGCAGCTTAGTAGCGGGGATAAACAATGAGCAGTTCTTC.